A selection of T cell receptor beta chains follows, all from one sample in a study of early T cells in non-severe SARS-CoV-2 infection. TCRdb fed the 5' RACE reads into MiXCR, producing one record per CDR3 protein. The table has tens of thousands of distinct CDR3 sequences, approximately 12% seen once. Sample: whole blood. The receptors shown here come from an adult who was a healthcare worker with PCR-confirmed SARS-CoV-2 infection or an uninfected control (not recorded which). The CDR3 runs from the conserved cysteine through the conserved F or W. The D gene is left open where the match is weak. Rows may omit the clone size; those that give it use once, few, many or a size class.

v_gene,j_gene,abundance,d_gene,CDR3aa,CDR3nt
TRBV20-1,TRBJ2-3,few,-,CSASSLSTDTQYF,TGCAGTGCTAGTTCTTTAAGCACAGATACGCAGTATTTT
TRBV5-6,TRBJ2-1,few,TRBD1,CVSRQDRGQPYNEQFF,TGTGTCAGCAGACAGGACAGGGGACAACCTTACAATGAGCAGTTCTTC
TRBV20-1,TRBJ1-1,many,-,CSAPPGPGGFEAFF,TGCAGTGCTCCCCCGGGACCAGGAGGCTTCGAAGCTTTCTTT
TRBV29-1,TRBJ2-6,many,-,CSVYQGSGANVLTF,TGCAGCGTTTACCAAGGTTCTGGGGCCAACGTCCTGACTTTC
TRBV28,TRBJ1-5,-,TRBD1,CASNPGQGTQPQHF,TGTGCCAGCAACCCGGGACAGGGGACTCAGCCCCAGCATTTT
TRBV15,TRBJ2-3,many,TRBD2,CATRDYSTDTQYF,TGTGCCACTCGGGACTACTCCACAGATACGCAGTATTTT
TRBV7-2,TRBJ1-5,few,-,CASTASWGQPQHF,TGTGCCAGCACAGCTTCTTGGGGACAGCCCCAGCATTTT
TRBV29-1,TRBJ1-1,-,-,CSVEGGIDTEAFF,TGCAGCGTTGAAGGTGGTATTGACACTGAAGCTTTCTTT
TRBV20-1,TRBJ1-2,few,-,CSAPLQGLLTPDYGYTF,TGCAGTGCGCCTCTCCAGGGACTTCTTACCCCGGACTATGGCTACACCTTC
TRBV2,TRBJ1-1,-,-,CASTMGMNTEAFF,TGTGCCAGCACAATGGGCATGAACACTGAAGCTTTCTTT
TRBV11-2,TRBJ2-5,many,TRBD2,CASSSGLAAAGTQYF,TGTGCCAGCAGCTCCGGACTAGCGGCCGCCGGGACCCAGTACTTC
TRBV7-8,TRBJ2-1,many,TRBD2,CASSTTGLAGPSNEQFF,TGTGCCAGCAGCACGACGGGACTAGCGGGACCGAGCAATGAGCAGTTCTTC
TRBV20-1,TRBJ1-1,many,-,CSAPSLGTMNTEAFF,TGCAGTGCACCTAGTTTGGGGACCATGAACACTGAAGCTTTCTTT
TRBV5-1,TRBJ1-5,-,TRBD1,CASSLFGTGDQPQHF,TGCGCCAGCAGCCTATTCGGGACAGGGGATCAGCCCCAGCATTTT
TRBV6-1,TRBJ2-4,many,TRBD1,CASSEGRLGQGAYLAKNIQYF,TGTGCCAGCAGTGAAGGTCGTTTAGGACAGGGGGCATATCTCGCCAAAAACATTCAGTACTTC
TRBV11-2,TRBJ1-1,many,-,CASSPPTLGTEAFF,TGTGCCAGCAGCCCCCCAACCCTCGGGACTGAAGCTTTCTTT
TRBV28,TRBJ1-3,-,TRBD1,CASSPGTDGNTIYF,TGTGCCAGCAGCCCAGGGACAGATGGAAACACCATATATTTT
TRBV7-6,TRBJ2-3,many,-,CASSSHPSSTDTQYF,TGTGCCAGCAGCAGTCACCCGTCTAGCACAGATACGCAGTATTTT
TRBV5-1,TRBJ2-3,few,-,CASSLVAVDTDTQYF,TGCGCCAGCAGCTTGGTAGCGGTTGACACAGATACGCAGTATTTT
TRBV20-1,TRBJ2-7,-,-,CSAGRRLAGYEQYF,TGCAGTGCTGGCCGGCGACTGGCGGGCTACGAGCAGTACTTC
TRBV25-1,TRBJ1-1,few,-,CASSEWEGGPGDTEAFF,TGTGCCAGCAGTGAATGGGAGGGGGGCCCTGGGGACACTGAAGCTTTCTTT
TRBV10-3,TRBJ1-3,many,-,CASGGSGNTIYF,TGTGCCTCCGGGGGCTCTGGAAACACCATATATTTT
TRBV5-1,TRBJ2-3,many,-,CASSLALESTDTQYF,TGCGCCAGCAGCTTGGCCCTAGAAAGCACAGATACGCAGTATTTT
TRBV20-1,TRBJ1-3,many,TRBD1,CSAVTGGTGNTIYF,TGCAGTGCCGTAACAGGGGGCACTGGAAACACCATATATTTT
TRBV19,TRBJ2-5,many,-,CASSSPGPRGETQYF,TGTGCCAGTAGTTCCCCTGGACCGAGGGGAGAGACCCAGTACTTC
TRBV2,TRBJ2-2,many,-,CASITDPNTGELFF,TGTGCCAGCATTACCGACCCGAACACCGGGGAGCTGTTTTTT
TRBV6-6,TRBJ1-5,many,-,CASSPGDTNQPQHF,TGTGCCAGCAGCCCGGGGGACACCAATCAGCCCCAGCATTTT
TRBV11-2,TRBJ1-2,many,-,CASSTRQGTLYGYTF,TGTGCCAGCAGCACCCGGCAGGGCACCCTCTATGGCTACACCTTC
TRBV28,TRBJ2-7,-,-,CASRPRPGDEQYF,TGTGCCAGCAGGCCCCGTCCAGGGGACGAGCAGTACTTC
TRBV19,TRBJ1-1,many,-,CASSMPGRENTEAFF,TGTGCCAGTAGTATGCCTGGACGCGAGAACACTGAAGCTTTCTTT
TRBV6-6,TRBJ2-7,-,TRBD2,CASSSLAGHYEQYF,TGTGCCAGCAGTTCCCTAGCGGGACACTACGAGCAGTACTTC
TRBV12-3/TRBV12-4,TRBJ1-5,few,TRBD1,CASSDGTGDSQPQHF,TGTGCCAGCAGTGACGGGACAGGAGATAGTCAGCCCCAGCATTTT
TRBV3-1,TRBJ2-1,few,TRBD2,CASSPATAGREFF,TGTGCCAGCAGCCCGGCGACAGCGGGACGAGAGTTCTTC
TRBV12-3/TRBV12-4,TRBJ2-5,-,TRBD2,CASSLVGRAETQYF,TGTGCCAGCAGTTTGGTCGGGAGGGCAGAGACCCAGTACTTC
TRBV28,TRBJ2-7,many,-,CASSHSPREQYF,TGTGCCAGCAGTCACTCCCCCCGCGAGCAGTACTTC